Listed below are T cell receptor beta chains from one sample, sequenced in a study of identical twins. Using its own MiXCR run on the 5' RACE reads, TCRdb lists one record per CDR3 protein. The sample has hundreds of thousands of distinct CDR3 sequences, roughly 12% seen once. These data were also filed under a second study, of yellow fever vaccine responses in identical twins.

Sequencing used CD8+ T cells sorted from blood. The receptors were sampled from a woman in her late teens or twenties in good health. The CDR3 runs from the conserved cysteine through the conserved F or W. A D gene is named only where the DNA matches it firmly. Clone size is stated in some rows and not others, as once, few, many or a class when expanded.

cdr3_nt,cdr3_aa,clone_size,d_call,j_call,v_call
TGTGCCAGCAGCTTAGAGCCACAGGGGGCGAATAATTCACCCCTCCACTTT,CASSLEPQGANNSPLHF,few,TRBD1,TRBJ1-6,TRBV7-6
TGTGCCAGCAGCTTAGGTCTAGCGGGAGTGCGGGTCAATGAGCAGTTCTTC,CASSLGLAGVRVNEQFF,few,TRBD2,TRBJ2-1,TRBV7-8
TGCAGCGTCCCCAAGGGCGGCCAAGAGACCCAGTACTTC,CSVPKGGQETQYF,NA,NA,TRBJ2-5,TRBV29-1
TGCGCCAGCAGCCAAGACGGTTTGGGCAATGAGCAGTTCTTC,CASSQDGLGNEQFF,NA,NA,TRBJ2-1,TRBV4-1
TGTGCCAGCAGTTCCCGGGGGAGTCTCACCTACGAGCAGTACTTC,CASSSRGSLTYEQYF,few,NA,TRBJ2-7,TRBV27
TGCGCCAGCAGCTCACGGTGGGCAGGGGAGGATACGCAGTATTTT,CASSSRWAGEDTQYF,few,NA,TRBJ2-3,TRBV4-1
TGTGCCAGCAGTTTGTCCGGACTAGCGGGATGGTACGAGCAGTACTTC,CASSLSGLAGWYEQYF,many,TRBD2,TRBJ2-7,TRBV12-3/TRBV12-4
TGTGCCAGCAGCTTGACAGACGTTATTCATGGACAGGCCTCACTTGGAGCTTTCTTT,CASSLTDVIHGQASLGAFF,few,TRBD1,TRBJ1-1,TRBV11-1
TGCGCCAGCAGCCAACGGGACAGTTACGAGCAGTACTTC,CASSQRDSYEQYF,NA,TRBD1,TRBJ2-7,TRBV4-1
TGTGCCAGCAGCGGCTACAGGGGGGCGAGCACAGATACGCAGTATTTT,CASSGYRGASTDTQYF,few,TRBD1,TRBJ2-3,TRBV7-9
TGTGCCAGCAGCCCCGACAGGGTAGGGGTGAGCACAGATACGCAGTATTTT,CASSPDRVGVSTDTQYF,NA,TRBD1,TRBJ2-3,TRBV7-9
TGTGCCAGCAGCCCTCTTAGGGGACTCTCCTACAATGAGCAGTTCTTC,CASSPLRGLSYNEQFF,NA,NA,TRBJ2-1,TRBV7-9
TGCGCCAGCAGCCCTGCCCCGAAAAACATTCAGTACTTC,CASSPAPKNIQYF,few,NA,TRBJ2-4,TRBV5-1
TGTGCCAGCAGTGAAGCAGGACTTCTCCTGGATGGCTACACCTTC,CASSEAGLLLDGYTF,NA,NA,TRBJ1-2,TRBV2
TGTGCCAGCAGCCCGCCGGGGGTAGGGAACACTGAAGCTTTCTTT,CASSPPGVGNTEAFF,many,NA,TRBJ1-1,TRBV12-3/TRBV12-4
TGTGCCAGCCAGGGGGACAGGGGGCAAGAGACCCAGTACTTC,CASQGDRGQETQYF,NA,TRBD1,TRBJ2-5,TRBV6-1
TGTGCCAGCAGCGTAGACACAGATACGCAGTATTTT,CASSVDTDTQYF,few,NA,TRBJ2-3,TRBV9
TGCAGTGCTAGAGATGGAGAAAGTGCAGGCGGGGAGCTGTTTTTT,CSARDGESAGGELFF,NA,NA,TRBJ2-2,TRBV20-1
TGTGCCACCAGCAGAGATATTGACAGAAAAGTCCAAGAGACCCAGTACTTC,CATSRDIDRKVQETQYF,many,NA,TRBJ2-5,TRBV15
TGTGCCAGCAGTTCATTAGCGGGAGCGAACACCGGGGAGCTGTTTTTT,CASSSLAGANTGELFF,few,TRBD2,TRBJ2-2,TRBV28
TGTGCCAGCAGTTTTGGGGCGGGACTAGACTACGAGCAGTACTTC,CASSFGAGLDYEQYF,NA,TRBD2,TRBJ2-7,TRBV12-3/TRBV12-4
TGTGCCAGCAGCAAAGGAGAGGTTCGACACGAGCAGTACTTC,CASSKGEVRHEQYF,few,NA,TRBJ2-7,TRBV5-4
TGTGCCAGCAGCGATGAGGGGGGGAGGACGTCTTTCTTT,CASSDEGGRTSFF,NA,NA,TRBJ1-1,TRBV7-8